This T cell receptor (beta chain) came from a study of blood T cell repertoires in COVID-19 (dated by TCRdb to the early 2020s). At the level of the whole study: Samples covering the acute and convalescent phases of COVID-19 were provided by collaborators in the United States, Italy and Spain. Deeply sampled blood TCRbeta repertoires from subjects exposed to, actively infected with, or recovered from COVID-19 were included in the dataset. The repertoires were released in a freely available public database intended as a resource for research on the immune response to SARS-CoV-2. Samples were obtained from the ongoing ImmuneRACE study (first 160 participants) and from 1,254 subjects provided by 6 global collaborators. The prospective study material was composed of cDNA or gDNA derived from T cells, B-cell-depleted T cells, or PBMCs. Sample metadata almost always included a de-identified subject ID, COVID-19 status, age in years and sex. Where HLA class I and class II types were available, the types were taken from metadata supplied by the sample provider, not from assay-based typing.

What the authors observed across the whole study: The quantity of clinical and demographic metadata differed by source and by participant and was supplied without curation.

A word on this clone: The antigen this receptor binds is unknown. Base-call qualities are not available, and no considerably larger clone is one nucleotide away.

TCRbeta CDR3 regions were amplified from genomic DNA by means of the immunoSEQ Assay, a bias-controlled multiplex PCR. On the study's bioinformatics: Nucleated cell counts per sample were estimated from amplification of reference gene primers within the assay. Sequence reads were collapsed and filtered to measure the absolute abundance of every unique TCRbeta CDR3 rearrangement. Productive Simpson clonality was computed per sample as the square root of Simpson's diversity index over productive rearrangements. TCRdb re-hosts the immuneACCESS table, in-frame sequences only. Its copies lack some clones; in the studies checked, an unresolved V gene accounts for under half of them, and the cause for the rest is not known. Clonal size and the V and J genes are those of that table, whereas D and trimming came from the DNA. The sample table holds more than 250,000 clones, of which 70% to 90% were seen once. Clones ranked in the top ten supply approximately 0.7% of the sample.

CDR1 and CDR2 are read off the germline V gene as KGHSH and LQKENI. Its CDR3 holds 16 amino acids, cysteine through phenylalanine. Just the 48-base CDR3 DNA is kept, in frame starting at base 1. Germline trimming amounts to 3 bases on V and 7 bases on J, with 9 as the count of junction bases outside the gene matches. Whole blood was collected in K2EDTA tubes by collaborating institutions according to the institutions' own protocols. For TCRbeta analysis, collaborators shipped samples as frozen whole blood, isolated PBMCs, or DNA extracted from either of those sample types. The TCR originated in a human donor in a cohort sampled during active COVID-19. The chain links TRBV18 with TRBJ1-6, with 7 bases in between that match TRBD1. Sample: peripheral blood. The CDR3: CASSPIGTVENSPLHF. The nucleotide sequence is given as TGTGCCAGCTCACCCATAGGGACAGTAGAAAATTCACCCCTCCACTTT. When the CDR3 is completed using the reference TRBV18 and TRBJ1-6 genes on either side, the full variable domain is NAGVMQNPRHLVRRRGQEARLRCSPMKGHSHVYWYRQLPEEGLKFMVYLQKENIIDESGMPKERFSAEFPKEGPSILRIQQVVRGDSAAYFCASSPIGTVENSPLHFGNGTRLTVT.